This T cell receptor beta chain was recorded in a study of beta chain features in type 1 diabetes. Regarding the study as a whole: Insertions at VDJ junctions were less frequent in type 1 diabetes patients. These patients also deleted more nucleotides at the same junctions. Using cDNA template may skew counts toward highly expressing activated cells.

Germline CDR1 SGHTA, CDR2 FQGTGA. V trimming: 6 bases; J trimming: 2 bases; junction bases outside the gene matches: 12. There are 18 residues in the CDR3. Expressed TCRB transcripts were sequenced because the entire RNA isolate underwent reverse transcription. Sequenced by immunoSEQ multiplex PCR; TCRdb stores in-frame clones only, minus some. The sample lists around 280,000 clones, 8% occurring once. This clone occurred a few times. Its antigen remains unidentified. The sequenced sample was central memory CD4+ T cells from blood. This chain uses TRBV7-3 with TRBJ2-6, with 8 nucleotides matching TRBD1. The clonotype originates from a woman under 30 in good health. For the CDR3, the DNA is TGTGCCAGCAGGGGAAGGTCAGCAGGGGGCACTGGGGCCAACGTCCTGACTTTC. Translation: CASRGRSAGGTGANVLTF.